This TCR beta chain comes out of a study of T-cell reconstitution after alpha-beta-depleted transplantation in children. Overall study results and limits: By one year post-transplant, T-cell counts and diversity largely arose from T cells that were newly produced. From surviving recipient T cells and thymic progenitors came the high day-60 TCRbeta diversity observed in some patients. Expanded clones from the graft, numbering several hundred, reportedly supplied alpha-beta T cells about two months after transplant.

Points on this clonotype: Antigen specificity is unknown.

Unique molecular identifiers were incorporated when the TCRbeta library was constructed. TCRdb re-analysed the PCR reads in MiXCR, keeping a single row per CDR3 protein. Seen here are around 800,000 distinct CDR3 sequences, approximately 15% observed once, and the top ten hold under 6%. Germline CDR1 is MGHRA and CDR2 is YSYEKL. Trimming stripped 0 bases from V and 7 bases from J, with 10 bases between. The CDR3 is 14 residues long. The sequencing used PBMCs, mostly from graft donor cells, collected 360 days after TCRalphabeta/CD19-depleted stem cell transplant. This clonotype was obtained from a male patient aged 10 to 17 who had a stem cell transplant for acute lymphoblastic leukemia, so the T cells may come from the graft donor. The chain links TRBV4-1 to TRBJ1-5, with D perhaps matching TRBD1 (5 bases). The CDR3 sequence: CASSQEGRAQPQHF. The DNA of the CDR3 is TGCGCCAGCAGCCAAGAAGGCAGGGCGCAGCCCCAGCATTTT.